One and the same sample provided the 30 T cell receptor beta chains below, sequenced in a study of cytomegalovirus exposure and HLA in healthy donors. Here immunoSEQ multiplex PCR was the method, and the copy in TCRdb shows in-frame clones only, minus some. The sample yields some 160,000 clones, roughly nine tenths seen once. Sequenced sample: PBMCs. The receptors shown here come from a man younger than 35 in good health and CMV-seronegative.

The rearrangement links TRBV30 to TRBJ1-1; TRBD1 is a possible D gene (6 bases). With 2 bases removed from V and 3 bases from J, the gap between germline ends came to 13 bases. The CDR3 sequence is 14 residues long. CDR1 is GTSNPN, CDR2 SVGIG, per germline (reference sequence). The CDR3 loop reads CAWSSGQSYTEAFF. The CDR3 DNA follows: TGTGCCTGGAGTAGCGGACAGTCATACACTGAAGCTTTCTTT.

V gene TRBV10-3 combines with J gene TRBJ2-7; 8 positions agree with TRBD1. Germline V gene lookup returns CDR1 ENHRY and CDR2 SYGVKD. The CDR3 extends over 13 amino acids. Trimming at V came to 6 bases and at J to 5 bases, leaving 6 bases not matched to a gene. The CDR3 nucleotides read TGTGCCATCAGCGGACAGGGAGATGACGAGCAGTACGTC. Translating gives CAISGQGDDEQYV.

CDR3 region: CASRPYSGSYEQYV. The CDR3 DNA is TGTGCCAGCAGACCCTATAGCGGGTCCTACGAGCAGTACGTC. The rearrangement uses TRBV6-5 and TRBJ2-7; 7 bases align to TRBD2. The ends lost 6 bases at V and 1 base at J; junction bases unmatched: 6. In germline, CDR1 is MNHEY, CDR2 SVGAGI. The CDR3 loop spans 14 amino acids.

V usage is TRBV7-9 and J usage is TRBJ2-7; no definite D call. The V gene's germline CDR1 is SEHNR and CDR2 FQNEAQ (reference sequence). The CDR3 loop spans 12 amino acids. V dropped 5 bases and J dropped 7 bases, with 12 bases sitting between them. The CDR3 DNA follows: TGTGCCAGCAGCCCCGGTTCCGGGGAGCAGTACGTC. Translating gives CASSPGSGEQYV.

The chain employs TRBV29-1 and TRBJ2-4; D not certain. This CDR3 spans 11 amino acids. Germline CDR1 and CDR2: SQVTM and ANQGSEA. V was cut by 2 bases and J by 8 bases, with 7 bases left in between. In nucleotides, the CDR3 is TGCAGCGTTGAAAGACGGGACATTCAGTACTTC. Residues: CSVERRDIQYF.

This chain joins TRBV30 and TRBJ2-6; D call uncertain. The CDR3 covers 14 residues. The germline V gene has CDR1 GTSNPN and CDR2 SVGIG (reference sequence). Trimming removed 2 bases from V and 2 bases from J, with 7 bases in between. The CDR3 sequence is CAWSPPAGANVLTF. The CDR3 DNA is TGTGCCTGGAGTCCCCCGGCTGGGGCCAACGTCCTGACTTTC.

The chain carries TRBV5-4 and TRBJ2-4; TRBD2 matches 12 bases. Germline loops: CDR1 SGHNT, CDR2 YYREEE (reference sequence). CDR3 length: 19 residues. Unmatched junction bases numbered 13, after V lost 4 bases and J lost 2 bases. Written as DNA, the CDR3 is TGTGCCAGCAGCGTTACTAGCGGGAGGTCCAATGTGTCCAAAAACATTCAGTACTTC. It encodes CASSVTSGRSNVSKNIQYF.

This sequence joins TRBV27 and TRBJ2-2; TRBD1 matches 8 bases. V was pared by 4 bases and J by 15 bases, with 7 bases of the junction left unmatched. Germline lookup yields CDR1 MNHEY and CDR2 SMNVEV (reference sequence). The CDR3 totals 12 residues. The CDR3 DNA reads as TGTGCCAGCAGTTCTCCAGGGGGCTGGGTGTTTTTT. Encoded protein: CASSSPGGWVFF.

J is TRBJ2-5 and V is TRBV5-4, with D perhaps TRBD2 (5 bases). CDR3 length: 15 residues. The germline V gene encodes CDR1 SGHNT and CDR2 YYREEE (reference sequence). Trimming cost V 2 bases and J 7 bases, with 18 bases left between them. Here the CDR3 reads CASSFPGPGAGTQYF. The CDR3 DNA is TGTGCCAGCAGCTTCCCCGGGCCAGGTGCGGGGACCCAGTACTTC.

The chain couples TRBV6-4 to TRBJ2-3; possible D gene TRBD2, 6 bases. The length of the CDR3 is 14 residues. The V gene lost 4 bases and the J gene lost 4 bases, with 12 bases spanning the gap. Germline V gives CDR1 MRHNA, CDR2 SNTAGT. The CDR3, as DNA: TGTGCCAGCAGTGCCGGGAGAGGGGCAGATACGCAGTATTTT. Translated, it gives CASSAGRGADTQYF.

The genes are TRBV5-6 and TRBJ2-1, with 7 bases fitting TRBD1. From germline, CDR1 is SGHDT and CDR2 YYEEEE. CDR3 length: 14 residues. J was trimmed by 3 bases and V by 4 bases; bases with no gene match: 4. The CDR3 loop reads CASSPGQNYNEQFF. CDR3 nucleotide sequence: TGTGCCAGCAGCCCGGGACAGAACTACAATGAGCAGTTCTTC. Together with reference TRBV5-6 and TRBJ2-1, the CDR3 gives the full variable domain: DAGVTQSPTHLIKTRGQQVTLRCSPKSGHDTVSWYQQALGQGPQFIFQYYEEEERQRGNFPDRFSGHQFPNYSSELNVNALLLGDSALYLCASSPGQNYNEQFFGPGTRLTVL.

The rearrangement links TRBV7-9 to TRBJ2-1; 13 nucleotides agree with TRBD2. The germline V gene has CDR1 SEHNR and CDR2 FQNEAQ (reference sequence). This CDR3 is 15 amino acids long. Trimming removed 5 bases from V and 13 bases from J; junction bases left unmatched: 11. The CDR3 reads CASSPAGLAGPRQFF. The DNA for the CDR3 is TGTGCCAGCAGCCCAGCGGGACTAGCGGGGCCCCGCCAGTTCTTC.

This rearrangement joins TRBV11-2 to TRBJ1-1; a weak D match, TRBD1 (6 bases). CDR1 and CDR2 from the germline V gene are SGHAT and FQNNGV. V was shortened by 0 bases and J by 4 bases, with 12 bases between the two germline ends. The CDR3 is 15 residues long. The CDR3 DNA is TGTGCCAGCAGCTTAGAACAGGGCTATTTCACTGAAGCTTTCTTT. Translated, it gives CASSLEQGYFTEAFF.

V gene TRBV28 combines with J gene TRBJ2-7, with 7 nucleotides matching TRBD1. The CDR3 totals 14 residues. The V gene end was trimmed by 6 bases and the J gene end by 6 bases; junction bases not matched to a gene: 11. The germline V gene has CDR1 MDHEN and CDR2 SYDVKM. The CDR3 here is CASRQTGESIEQYF. The DNA for the CDR3 is TGTGCCAGCAGGCAAACAGGGGAGTCGATCGAGCAGTACTTC.

The V and J genes are TRBV2 and TRBJ1-1, with 10 bases fitting TRBD1. CDR3 size: 13 residues. CDR1 is SNHLY and CDR2 is FYNNEI in the germline V gene. After removal of 4 bases from V and 4 bases from J, the junction contained 0 bases not matched to a gene. The CDR3 loop is CASSGQGATEAFF. CDR3 coding DNA: TGTGCCAGCAGTGGACAGGGGGCCACTGAAGCTTTCTTT. Supplemented by reference TRBV2 and TRBJ1-1, the full variable domain reads EPEVTQTPSHQVTQMGQEVILRCVPISNHLYFYWYRQILGQKVEFLVSFYNNEISEKSEIFDDQFSVERPDGSNFTLKIRSTKLEDSAMYFCASSGQGATEAFFGQGTRLTVV.

This clone was picked up one time. The chain combines TRBV11-2 with TRBJ2-1; 11 bases align to TRBD2. This CDR3 is 16 amino acids long. Germline values: CDR1 SGHAT, CDR2 FQNNGV. The V and J ends lost 0 bases and 5 bases, in that order; junction bases with no gene match: 3. CDR3 residues: CASSLDTSGSHNEQFF. CDR3 nucleotides: TGTGCCAGCAGCTTAGATACTAGCGGGAGTCACAATGAGCAGTTCTTC. Supplemented by reference TRBV11-2 and TRBJ2-1, the full variable domain reads EAGVAQSPRYKIIEKRQSVAFWCNPISGHATLYWYQQILGQGPKLLIQFQNNGVVDDSQLPKDRFSAERLKGVDSTLKIQPAKLEDSAVYLCASSLDTSGSHNEQFFGPGTRLTVL.

The CDR3 loop reads CASSLGRHPNQPQHF. The CDR3 DNA sequence: TGTGCCAGCAGCTTGGGGCGACACCCCAATCAGCCCCAGCATTTT. The chain has TRBV5-8 and TRBJ1-5, with unresolved D. V shed 0 bases and J shed 3 bases, with 10 bases lying between them. CDR1 is SGHTS, CDR2 YDEGEE, per germline. This CDR3 has 15 residues.

CDR3 in amino acids: CSARSDYGYTF. The CDR3 DNA follows: TGCAGTGCAAGGAGCGATTATGGCTACACCTTC. V gene TRBV20-1 combines with J gene TRBJ1-2; D not certain. Germline V gives CDR1 DFQATT, CDR2 SNEGSKA (reference sequence). There are 11 residues in the CDR3. V lost 6 bases, J lost 5 bases, and 10 bases lay in between.

This chain connects TRBV19 to TRBJ2-5; the D is unclear. The CDR3 length is 13 residues. Per germline, CDR1 LNHDA and CDR2 SQIVND (reference sequence). The V gene lost 3 bases and the J gene lost 5 bases, with 10 bases spanning the gap. The CDR3 protein is CASSILLSETQYF. CDR3 nucleotide sequence: TGTGCCAGTAGTATCCTCCTTAGCGAGACCCAGTACTTC.

The chain carries TRBV28 and TRBJ2-1; TRBD2 matches 10 bases. This CDR3 has 16 residues. CDR1 and CDR2 from the germline V gene are MDHEN and SYDVKM. Trimming at V came to 7 bases and at J to 4 bases, leaving 10 bases not matched to a gene. The CDR3 region is CASKEPLAGDYNEQFF. For the CDR3, the DNA is TGTGCCAGCAAAGAGCCCCTAGCGGGAGATTACAATGAGCAGTTCTTC.

The chain couples TRBV4-1 to TRBJ2-7, with D possibly TRBD2 on 5 matching bases. The length of the CDR3 is 15 residues. Per germline, CDR1 MGHRA and CDR2 YSYEKL. The V end lost 0 bases, the J end lost 7 bases, and 16 bases lay between the germline ends. The CDR3 loop is CASSQDLGGRREQYF. CDR3 in DNA: TGCGCCAGCAGCCAAGATCTTGGAGGTCGGCGAGAGCAGTACTTC.

This chain joins TRBV5-1 and TRBJ1-1, with 8 bases that match TRBD1. This CDR3 spans 14 amino acids. Unmatched junction bases numbered 10, after V lost 7 bases and J lost 5 bases. Germline V lookup: CDR1 SGHRS, CDR2 YFSETQ. The CDR3 DNA reads TGCGCCAGCGGCGCAGGGGGCTCGAATACTGAAGCTTTCTTT. Translation: CASGAGGSNTEAFF.

This chain joins TRBV4-3 and TRBJ2-3; 9 bases align to TRBD2. Trimming removed 1 base from V and 2 bases from J; junction bases left unmatched: 4. The CDR3 runs 16 residues. In germline, CDR1 is LGHNA, CDR2 YSLEER. This chain's CDR3 is CASSQVSGSPTDTQYF. CDR3 nucleotides: TGCGCCAGCAGCCAAGTTAGCGGGAGTCCCACAGATACGCAGTATTTT.

The genes are TRBV27 and TRBJ2-7, with D maybe TRBD2 (7 bases). The CDR3 length is 14 residues. Trimming removed 2 bases from V and 6 bases from J, with 14 bases in between. Germline CDR1 MNHEY, CDR2 SMNVEV (reference sequence). The CDR3 bases are TGTGCCAGCAGTTTAAGTCCGGGGGGCAGCGAGCAGTACGTC. This gives the protein CASSLSPGGSEQYV.

The rearrangement uses TRBV30 and TRBJ2-1; D gene unclear. CDR1 is GTSNPN, CDR2 SVGIG, per germline (reference sequence). The CDR3 consists of 13 residues. The V and J ends lost 5 bases and 2 bases respectively, with 10 bases between them. CDR3: CAWRRPTYNEQFF. The DNA of the CDR3 is TGTGCCTGGCGCAGGCCGACCTACAATGAGCAGTTCTTC.

The chain links TRBV5-1 to TRBJ1-1; D unresolved. The CDR3 has 15 residues. V gave up 0 bases and J gave up 7 bases, with 16 bases separating them. Germline CDR1 is SGHRS and CDR2 is YFSETQ. CDR3 nucleotide sequence: TGCGCCAGCAGCTTGGATCGAGGCGGCGATTATGAAGCTTTCTTT. It codes for CASSLDRGGDYEAFF.

This chain connects TRBV14 to TRBJ2-4; the match to TRBD1 covers 9 bases. Losses at the gene ends were 4 bases for V and 6 bases for J; bases not matched to a gene: 7. The germline gives CDR1 SGHDN, CDR2 FVKESK. The CDR3 spans 15 residues. CDR3 DNA sequence: TGTGCCAGCAGCCTCCCGGGACAGGGAGGAAACATTCAGTACTTC. Translating gives CASSLPGQGGNIQYF.

In its sample, this clone was seen a few times. V usage is TRBV18 and J usage is TRBJ1-6, with 8 positions matching TRBD1. Looked up from germline, CDR1 is KGHSH and CDR2 is LQKENI. The CDR3 length is 17 residues. The V and J ends lost 3 bases and 9 bases, in that order; junction bases with no gene match: 13. The CDR3, as DNA: TGTGCCAGCTCACCCCTATCAAGGACAGGGATGAGTTCACCCCTCCACTTT. Translation: CASSPLSRTGMSSPLHF.

The gene calls are TRBV11-2 and TRBJ1-1; perhaps TRBD1 as D (6 bases). With 5 bases removed from V and 2 bases from J, the gap between germline ends came to 21 bases. The CDR3 runs 17 residues. Germline V gene lookup returns CDR1 SGHAT and CDR2 FQNNGV. This chain's CDR3 is CASSAIRTVRSNTEAFF. The CDR3 DNA is TGTGCCAGCAGCGCCATTAGGACAGTCCGTTCAAACACTGAAGCTTTCTTT.

The rearrangement joins TRBV10-3 to TRBJ2-3, with 8 bases fitting TRBD2. Germline V gene sequence: CDR1 ENHRY, CDR2 SYGVKD. V dropped 6 bases and J dropped 3; count of bases not matched to a gene: 11. The CDR3 has 16 amino acids. As DNA, the CDR3 is TGTGCCATCAGCCAACCTCTAGCGGGTGGGACAGATACGCAGTATTTT. This codes for CAISQPLAGGTDTQYF.